Below are 16 T cell receptor beta chains sequenced from a single sample in a study of CD8+ T cells in alopecia areata. Sequencing templates came from extracted RNA that was reverse transcribed into cDNA. Here immunoSEQ multiplex PCR was the method, and the copy in TCRdb shows in-frame clones only, minus some. The sample includes about 210,000 clones, under 60% of them seen just once. As to treatment: oral pan-JAK inhibitor, 5-10 mg twice daily. The source was CD4+ T cells sorted from blood, collected at week 4, from a patient treated with tofacitinib. Receptor source: a human donor with alopecia areata.

Here the CDR3 DNA reads TGTGCCAGCAGTTTAAGGGGGAGCTATGGCTACACCTTC. Translating gives CASSLRGSYGYTF. The rearrangement links TRBV27 to TRBJ1-2, with a weak D call TRBD1 (6 bases). This CDR3 has 13 amino acids. V lost 2 bases and J lost 4, with 8 bases in between. Germline V gene lookup returns CDR1 MNHEY and CDR2 SMNVEV (reference sequence).

There are many counts of this clone. The genes are TRBV18 and TRBJ1-1, with D tentatively TRBD1 (6 bases). CDR3 size: 14 residues. With 0 bases removed from V and 5 bases from J, the gap between germline ends came to 10 bases. Germline V gene sequence: CDR1 KGHSH, CDR2 LQKENI. CDR3 residues: CASSPPGAWTEAFF. The CDR3, as DNA: TGTGCCAGCTCACCACCGGGGGCTTGGACTGAAGCTTTCTTT. Supplemented by reference TRBV18 and TRBJ1-1, the full variable domain reads NAGVMQNPRHLVRRRGQEARLRCSPMKGHSHVYWYRQLPEEGLKFMVYLQKENIIDESGMPKERFSAEFPKEGPSILRIQQVVRGDSAAYFCASSPPGAWTEAFFGQGTRLTVV.

The DNA for the CDR3 is TGCGCCAGCAGCTTGGCTAGCAGTGGAGTTTCCGAGCAGTACTTC. Its protein product is CASSLASSGVSEQYF. This chain links TRBV5-1 with TRBJ2-7, with TRBD2 as a possible D gene (5 bases). This CDR3 comprises 15 residues. The germline V gene has CDR1 SGHRS and CDR2 YFSETQ. V was pared by 0 bases and J by 6 bases, with 16 bases between.

This clone showed up just a few times. The rearrangement joins TRBV5-1 to TRBJ1-2, with D unclear. Trimming shortened V by 4 bases and J by 2 bases, and 12 bases separated the two germline ends. Germline CDR1 is SGHRS and CDR2 is YFSETQ. The CDR3 consists of 14 residues. The CDR3 nucleotides read TGCGCCAGCAGCACCCTGGCCGGGAACTATGGCTACACCTTC. Translating it yields CASSTLAGNYGYTF.

This clone was counted between two and nine times. The chain is built from TRBV11-3 and TRBJ1-1; tentatively, D is TRBD1 (5 bases). The germline V gene has CDR1 SGHNT and CDR2 YENEEA. With 7 bases removed from V and 1 base from J, the gap between germline ends came to 13 bases. The length of the CDR3 is 14 residues. The DNA for the CDR3 is TGTGCCAGCAACCACGGACACGCGAACACTGAAGCTTTCTTT. This codes for CASNHGHANTEAFF.

This clone was observed a handful of times. The V gene is TRBV11-3, the J gene TRBJ2-7; 7 nucleotides line up with TRBD1. V lost 4 bases and J lost 3; bases outside the gene matches: 12. Germline assignment: CDR1 SGHNT and CDR2 YENEEA. CDR3 length equals 16 residues. CDR3 in DNA: TGTGCCAGCAGCTCGCGATCAACAGGGGCCCGCTACGAGCAGTACTTC. The encoded protein is CASSSRSTGARYEQYF. The full variable domain, its missing parts supplied by reference TRBV11-3 and TRBJ2-7, is EAGVVQSPRYKIIEKKQPVAFWCNPISGHNTLYWYLQNLGQGPELLIRYENEEAVDDSQLPKDRFSAERLKGVDSTLKIQPAELGDSAVYLCASSSRSTGARYEQYFGPGTRLTVT.

This chain links TRBV28 with TRBJ2-7; D remains unclear. This CDR3 spans 12 amino acids. Looked up from germline, CDR1 is MDHEN and CDR2 is SYDVKM. Trimming shortened V by 6 bases and J by 3 bases, and 9 bases separated the two germline ends. For the CDR3, the DNA is TGTGCCAGCAGCCAACAGTACTACGAGCAGTACTTC. This codes for CASSQQYYEQYF.

Only a few counts were recorded for this clone. The chain uses TRBV6-6 and TRBJ2-3, with 10 bases that match TRBD2. CDR1 and CDR2 from the germline V gene are MNHNY and SVGAGI (reference sequence). Losses at the gene ends were 6 bases for V and 4 bases for J; bases not matched to a gene: 10. The CDR3 is made up of 16 amino acids. In DNA, the CDR3 is TGTGCCAGCAGGGAAAGCGGGGGGGCCTCCGCAGATACGCAGTATTTT. This translates into CASRESGGASADTQYF.

V gene TRBV9 combines with J gene TRBJ2-3; possibly TRBD2 for D (5 bases). The length of the CDR3 is 15 residues. Germline V lookup: CDR1 SGDLS, CDR2 YYNGEE. Deletions cut 5 bases from V and 0 bases from J, with 13 bases between. The CDR3 protein is CASSYNGESTDTQYF. The CDR3 DNA reads as TGTGCCAGCAGTTACAACGGGGAGAGCACAGATACGCAGTATTTT.

The chain is built from TRBV6-4 and TRBJ2-4; TRBD1 matches 7 bases. The CDR3 contains 13 residues. Germline V gene lookup returns CDR1 MRHNA and CDR2 SNTAGT. Trimming at V came to 2 bases and at J to 6 bases, leaving 1 base not matched to a gene. In DNA, the CDR3 is TGTGCCAGCAGTGACCGACAGGGAAACATTCAGTACTTC. It codes for CASSDRQGNIQYF.

The sample holds a few counts of this clone. The V call is TRBV9, the J call TRBJ2-3; the D is unclear. CDR1 SGDLS and CDR2 YYNGEE come from the germline V gene. The CDR3 contains 16 residues. V lost 0 bases, J lost 0 bases, and 11 bases lay in between. DNA of the CDR3: TGTGCCAGCAGCGTAGAGGGATTCGCTAGCACAGATACGCAGTATTTT. Translated: CASSVEGFASTDTQYF.

This clone was counted between two and nine times. The genes are TRBV2 and TRBJ1-4, with 10 positions matching TRBD1. Germline CDR1 is SNHLY and CDR2 is FYNNEI. The J segment lost 7 bases and the V segment lost 3 bases, leaving 2 bases of the junction unmatched. CDR3 length equals 14 residues. CDR3 sequence (DNA): TGTGCCAGCAGTGACAGGACAGGGGGTGAAAAACTGTTTTTT. It codes for CASSDRTGGEKLFF.

J is TRBJ2-3 and V is TRBV6-1; 7 nucleotides line up with TRBD1. J lost 1 base, V lost 7 bases, and 8 bases had no gene match. The germline V gene encodes CDR1 MNHNS and CDR2 SASEGT. The CDR3 covers 15 residues. Written as DNA, the CDR3 is TGTGCCAGCACTACCGACAGGGTCGGCACAGATACGCAGTATTTT. Encoded protein: CASTTDRVGTDTQYF.

The gene calls are TRBV5-1 and TRBJ1-1; no clear D. Germline V CDR1 and CDR2: SGHRS, YFSETQ. This CDR3 contains 13 residues. V lost 4 bases and J 3 bases, leaving 10 bases between the germline ends. The CDR3 spells CASSTNVDTEAFF. CDR3 bases: TGCGCCAGCAGCACGAATGTGGACACTGAAGCTTTCTTT. Filled out from reference TRBV5-1 and TRBJ1-1, the complete variable domain reads KAGVTQTPRYLIKTRGQQVTLSCSPISGHRSVSWYQQTPGQGLQFLFEYFSETQRNKGNFPGRFSGRQFSNSRSEMNVSTLELGDSALYLCASSTNVDTEAFFGQGTRLTVV.

V is TRBV29-1 and J is TRBJ2-7; D unresolved. This CDR3 is built from 15 residues. Per the germline V gene, CDR1 is SQVTM and CDR2 is ANQGSEA. V lost 0 bases, J lost 3 bases, and 15 bases lay in between. The CDR3 sequence is CSVEDRGPSGYEQYF. The CDR3 DNA follows: TGCAGCGTTGAAGATCGAGGCCCTTCGGGCTACGAGCAGTACTTC.

This clone was observed once. The chain couples TRBV7-2 to TRBJ2-5; 7 bases align to TRBD2. The CDR3 is 15 amino acids. CDR1 is SGHTA and CDR2 is FQGNSA in the germline V gene. J was trimmed by 4 bases and V by 6 bases; bases with no gene match: 11. CDR3 region: CASSPMQGLPETQYF. CDR3 nucleotide sequence: TGTGCCAGCAGTCCCATGCAGGGACTACCAGAGACCCAGTACTTC.